This TCR beta chain is drawn from a study of blood T cells in healthy people across ages. Donors ranged from roughly 6 to 95 years old and were healthy Caucasians in Russia. Primers used in a second PCR of about 7 to 12 cycles were a sample-barcoded 5' primer and a J-beta primer mix. MiXCR, applied by TCRdb to the 5' RACE reads, yields one record per CDR3 protein. The table includes 600,000 to 800,000 distinct CDR3 sequences, over 40% detected once. The sequencing input was blood. The origin of this receptor is an elderly woman in good health.

The CDR3 here is CASGPGVWTEAFF. CDR3 nucleotide sequence: TGTGCCAGCGGGCCGGGGGTTTGGACTGAAGCTTTCTTT. V and J are TRBV27 and TRBJ1-1; perhaps TRBD1 as D (5 bases). This CDR3 region has 13 residues. Trimming took off 8 bases at V and 5 bases at J, with 15 bases between the two ends. The germline V gene has CDR1 MNHEY and CDR2 SMNVEV (reference sequence).